A single T cell receptor (beta chain) is shown here with its context. The antigen is not known. This sample was taken from a study of Ad26.COV2.S vaccination and SARS-CoV-2 variants. Notes on the study in general: It was vaccine recipients, not placebo recipients, who had the higher spike-specific TCR breadth.

Sequencing used immunoSEQ multiplex PCR; TCRdb keeps in-frame clones, though not all of them. The sample records roughly 400,000 clones, 90% being singletons. V gave up 3 bases and J gave up 10 bases, with 13 bases separating them. Germline V CDR1 and CDR2: DFQATT, SNEGSKA (reference sequence). CDR3 length: 11 residues. Regarding treatment: 19 received Ad26.COV2.S at low or high dose, single or two shots; roughly five received placebo; per-sample allocation not given. Sampling occurred on day 63 after the first vaccine or placebo injection. The clonotype originates from a person between 18 and 65 years old who received the Ad26.COV2.S COVID-19 vaccine or a placebo. J is TRBJ2-7 and V is TRBV20-1; D might be TRBD1 (6 bases). The starting material was peripheral blood, obtained in a trial of Ad26.COV2.S vaccine versus placebo. CDR3 in amino acids: CSASLTGSQYF. For the CDR3, the DNA is TGCAGTGCTAGTCTTACAGGGAGTCAGTACTTC.